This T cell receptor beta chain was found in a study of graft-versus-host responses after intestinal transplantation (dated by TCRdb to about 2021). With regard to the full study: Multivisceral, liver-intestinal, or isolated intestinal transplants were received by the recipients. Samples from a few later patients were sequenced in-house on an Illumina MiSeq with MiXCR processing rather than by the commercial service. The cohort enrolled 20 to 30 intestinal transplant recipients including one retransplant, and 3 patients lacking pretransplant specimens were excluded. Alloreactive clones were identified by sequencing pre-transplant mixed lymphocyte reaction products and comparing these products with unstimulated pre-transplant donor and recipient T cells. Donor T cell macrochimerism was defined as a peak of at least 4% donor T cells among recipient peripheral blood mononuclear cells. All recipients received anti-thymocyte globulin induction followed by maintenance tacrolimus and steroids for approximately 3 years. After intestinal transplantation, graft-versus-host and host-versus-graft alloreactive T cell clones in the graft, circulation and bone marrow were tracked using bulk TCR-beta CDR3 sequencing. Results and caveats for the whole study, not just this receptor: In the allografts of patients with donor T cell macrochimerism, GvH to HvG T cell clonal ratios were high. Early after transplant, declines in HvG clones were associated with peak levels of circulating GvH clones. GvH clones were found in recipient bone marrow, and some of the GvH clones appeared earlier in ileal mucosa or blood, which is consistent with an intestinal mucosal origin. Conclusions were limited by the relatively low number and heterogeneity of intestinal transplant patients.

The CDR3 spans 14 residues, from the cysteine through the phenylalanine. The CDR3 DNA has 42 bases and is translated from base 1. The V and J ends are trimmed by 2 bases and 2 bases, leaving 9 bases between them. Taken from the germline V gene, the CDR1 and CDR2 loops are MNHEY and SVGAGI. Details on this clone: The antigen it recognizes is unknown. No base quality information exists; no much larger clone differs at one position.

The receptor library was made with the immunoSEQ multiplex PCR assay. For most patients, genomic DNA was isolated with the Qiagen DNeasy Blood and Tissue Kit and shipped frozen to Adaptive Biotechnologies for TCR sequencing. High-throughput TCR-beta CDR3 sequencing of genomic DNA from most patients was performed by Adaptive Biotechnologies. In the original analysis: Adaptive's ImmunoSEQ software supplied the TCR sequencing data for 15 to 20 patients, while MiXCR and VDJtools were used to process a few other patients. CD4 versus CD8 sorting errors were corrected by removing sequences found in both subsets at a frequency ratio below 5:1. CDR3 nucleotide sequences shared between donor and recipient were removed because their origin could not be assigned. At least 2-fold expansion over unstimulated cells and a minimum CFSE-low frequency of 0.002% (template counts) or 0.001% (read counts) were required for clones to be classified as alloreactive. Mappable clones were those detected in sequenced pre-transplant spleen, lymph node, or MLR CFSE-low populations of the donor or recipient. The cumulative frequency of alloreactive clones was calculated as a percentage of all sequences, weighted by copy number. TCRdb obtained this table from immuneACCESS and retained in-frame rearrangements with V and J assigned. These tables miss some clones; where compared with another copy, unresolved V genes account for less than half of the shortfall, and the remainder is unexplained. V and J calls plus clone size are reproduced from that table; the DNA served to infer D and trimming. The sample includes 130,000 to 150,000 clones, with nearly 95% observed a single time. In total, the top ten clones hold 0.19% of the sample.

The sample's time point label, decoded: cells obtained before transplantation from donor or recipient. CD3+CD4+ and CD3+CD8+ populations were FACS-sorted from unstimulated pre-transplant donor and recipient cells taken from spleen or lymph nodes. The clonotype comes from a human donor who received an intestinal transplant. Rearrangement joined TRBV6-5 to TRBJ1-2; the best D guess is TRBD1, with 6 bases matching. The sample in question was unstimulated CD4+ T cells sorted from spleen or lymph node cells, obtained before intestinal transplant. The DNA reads TGTGCCAGCAGTTACGTCGACAGGAACTATGGCTACACCTTC. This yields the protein CASSYVDRNYGYTF.